This TCR beta chain was obtained from a study of circulating CD8 cells and anti-PD-1 response in melanoma. TCR libraries were prepared from around 15 ng of total RNA with the QIAseq Immune Repertoire TCR panel. MiXCR, applied by TCRdb to the reads, yields one record per CDR3 protein. The sample consists of around 2,400 distinct CDR3 sequences, 7.9% of them appearing once. Live CD3+CD8+TCRalphabeta+ cells were sorted into four subsets by PD-1 and/or TIGIT. This clonotype is medium-sized. CDR1 and CDR2 from the germline V gene are MDHEN and SYDVKM. V trimming: 3 bases; J trimming: 7 bases; junction bases outside the gene matches: 5. The CDR3 runs 14 residues.

Sample: CD8+ T cells from PBMCs, taken at baseline or after one month of anti-PD-1 therapy (not recorded which). V usage is TRBV28 and J usage is TRBJ2-7; TRBD1 aligns across 11 bases. The sequence derives from a human donor with melanoma. For the CDR3, the DNA is TGTGCCAGCAGTTTGGGGACAGGGGGATTTGAGCAGTACTTC. This translates into CASSLGTGGFEQYF. Supplemented by reference TRBV28 and TRBJ2-7, the full variable domain reads DVKVTQSSRYLVKRTGEKVFLECVQDMDHENMFWYRQDPGLGLRLIYFSYDVKMKEKGDIPEGYSVSREKKERFSLILESASTNQTSMYLCASSLGTGGFEQYFGPGTRLTVT.